These T cell receptor beta chains were read from a single sample in a study of blood T cell repertoires in COVID-19. Measured with immunoSEQ multiplex PCR; TCRdb has only the in-frame clones, and not every one. This table has approximately 400,000 clones, 85% to 90% appearing once. Input material: PBMCs or T cells enriched from blood (not recorded which). Receptors originate from a woman between 18 and 29 years old who had recovered from COVID-19. Each CDR3 is given with its conserved first and last residue. Fields, in order: clone size, D gene, V gene, J gene, CDR3 DNA, CDR3 protein. D genes are given only for firm matches. Some rows have no size entry. The others give once, few or many, or a class for an expanded clone.

>.|.|TRBV30|TRBJ2-1
TGTGCCTGGAGTGTATACGGGGGGCAAGTGAATGAGCAGTTCTTC
CAWSVYGGQVNEQFF
>.|TRBD1|TRBV30|TRBJ1-5
TGTGCCTGGTCGGGACAGGGTAAGCAGCCCCAGCATTTT
CAWSGQGKQPQHF
>once|TRBD1|TRBV3-1/TRBV3-2|TRBJ1-4
TGTGCCAGCAGCCAAGGGTTGGGACAGGGTAGAGAAAAACTGTTTTTT
CASSQGLGQGREKLFF
>.|.|TRBV5-6|TRBJ2-3
TGTGCCAGCAGTAGAACGTCCGGGGGAGGAATTAGCACAGATACGCAGTATTTT
CASSRTSGGGISTDTQYF
>.|.|TRBV30|TRBJ1-6
TGTGCCTGGAGCGCGTTACGGGTGGATAATTCACCCCTCCACTTT
CAWSALRVDNSPLHF
>once|.|TRBV7-9|TRBJ2-7
TGTGCCAGCAGCCCAGGTAGGCAAAGCACGGTCGACGAGCAGTACTTC
CASSPGRQSTVDEQYF
>.|TRBD1|TRBV19|TRBJ1-5
TGTGCCAGTAGTGCGGGACAGGGAGGTCATCAGCCCCAGCATTTT
CASSAGQGGHQPQHF
>.|.|TRBV3-1/TRBV3-2|TRBJ2-5
TGTGCCAGCAGCCGCGGGATTAGCGGCCCCCAAGAGACCCAGTACTTC
CASSRGISGPQETQYF
>.|.|TRBV27|TRBJ2-1
TGTGCCAGCAGTTTAATAGCCTACAATGAGCAGTTCTTC
CASSLIAYNEQFF
>.|TRBD1|TRBV10-2|TRBJ1-1
TGCGCCAGCGGACAGGGCCTCATGAACACTGAAGCTTTCTTT
CASGQGLMNTEAFF
>.|TRBD2|TRBV5-1|TRBJ2-7
TGCGCCAGCAGCGAGTCTAGCGGGGTGGTCTACGAGCAGTACTTC
CASSESSGVVYEQYF
>.|TRBD1|TRBV7-3|TRBJ1-2
TGTGCCAGCAGCAAGACAGGGTTCGGCTACACCTTC
CASSKTGFGYTF
>.|TRBD1|TRBV6-5|TRBJ1-6
TGTGCCAGCAGTCGGGACAGGTTGGGATCACCCCTCCACTTT
CASSRDRLGSPLHF